This entry features one TCR beta chain sequence. What it binds is not known. The PCR contained 60 Vbeta and 13 Jbeta primers. Assay used: immunoSEQ multiplex PCR; TCRdb lists only in-frame clones, some missing. The table records roughly 90,000 clones, approximately 74% of them present only once. This entry belongs to a study of cytomegalovirus exposure and HLA in healthy donors. Findings of the study overall: Later analysis demonstrated an association between a missense DCLRE1C variant and TCR beta V- and J-gene trimming.

This CDR3 has 14 residues. V shed 10 bases, J shed 7 bases, and the junction held 15 bases outside the gene matches. Germline-derived CDR1 and CDR2 are SEHNR and FQNEAQ (reference sequence). The chain joins TRBV7-9 to TRBJ2-7; the match to TRBD1 covers 8 bases. The TCR was taken from a man aged 25 to 40 in good health and CMV-seropositive. What was sequenced was PBMCs. As DNA, the CDR3 is TGTGCCACCCAAGGGGGACAGGCGTCTTGGGAGCAGTACTTC. Its protein is CATQGGQASWEQYF.